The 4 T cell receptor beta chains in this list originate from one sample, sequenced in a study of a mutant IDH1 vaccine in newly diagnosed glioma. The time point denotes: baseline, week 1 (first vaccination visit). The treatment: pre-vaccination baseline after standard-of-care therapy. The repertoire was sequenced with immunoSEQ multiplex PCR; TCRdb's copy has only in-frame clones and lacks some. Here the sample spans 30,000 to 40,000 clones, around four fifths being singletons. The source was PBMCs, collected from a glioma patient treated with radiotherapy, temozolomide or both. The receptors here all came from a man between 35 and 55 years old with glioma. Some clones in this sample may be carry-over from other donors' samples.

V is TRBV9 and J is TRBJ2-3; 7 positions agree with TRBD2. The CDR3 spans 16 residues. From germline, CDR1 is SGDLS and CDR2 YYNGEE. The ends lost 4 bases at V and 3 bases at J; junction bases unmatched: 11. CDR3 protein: CASSSRGGYETDTQYF. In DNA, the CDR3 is TGTGCCAGCAGCTCGCGCGGGGGATACGAAACAGATACGCAGTATTTT.

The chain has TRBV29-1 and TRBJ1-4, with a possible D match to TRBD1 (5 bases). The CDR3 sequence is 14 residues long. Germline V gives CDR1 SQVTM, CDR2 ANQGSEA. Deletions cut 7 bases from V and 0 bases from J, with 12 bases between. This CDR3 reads CSAGDGTTNEKLFF. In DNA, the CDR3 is TGCAGCGCCGGGGACGGAACAACTAATGAAAAACTGTTTTTT.

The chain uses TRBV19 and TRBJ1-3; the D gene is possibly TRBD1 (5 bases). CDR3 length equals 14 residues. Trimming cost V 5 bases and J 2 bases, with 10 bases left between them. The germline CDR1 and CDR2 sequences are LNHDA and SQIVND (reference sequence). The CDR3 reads CASSWSGPGNTIYF. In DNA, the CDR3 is TGTGCCAGTAGTTGGTCAGGGCCTGGAAACACCATATATTTT.

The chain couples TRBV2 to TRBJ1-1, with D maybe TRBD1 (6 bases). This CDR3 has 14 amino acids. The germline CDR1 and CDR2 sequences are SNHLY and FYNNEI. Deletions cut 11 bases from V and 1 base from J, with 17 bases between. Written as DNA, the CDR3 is TGTGCCGGAGGGGGGAACAACGAGAACACTGAAGCTTTCTTT. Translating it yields CAGGGNNENTEAFF.